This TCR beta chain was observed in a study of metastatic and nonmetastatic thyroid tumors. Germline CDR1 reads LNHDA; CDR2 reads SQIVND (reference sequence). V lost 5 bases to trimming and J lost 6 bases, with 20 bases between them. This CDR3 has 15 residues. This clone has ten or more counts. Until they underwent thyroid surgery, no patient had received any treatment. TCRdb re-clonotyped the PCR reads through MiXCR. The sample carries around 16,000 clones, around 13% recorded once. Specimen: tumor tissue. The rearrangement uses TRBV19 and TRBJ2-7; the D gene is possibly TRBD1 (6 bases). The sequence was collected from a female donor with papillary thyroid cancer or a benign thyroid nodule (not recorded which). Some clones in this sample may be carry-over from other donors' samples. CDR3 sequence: CASSLAGQGWSEQYF. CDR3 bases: TGTGCCAGTAGTCTCGCTGGGCAGGGGTGGAGCGAGCAGTACTTC.